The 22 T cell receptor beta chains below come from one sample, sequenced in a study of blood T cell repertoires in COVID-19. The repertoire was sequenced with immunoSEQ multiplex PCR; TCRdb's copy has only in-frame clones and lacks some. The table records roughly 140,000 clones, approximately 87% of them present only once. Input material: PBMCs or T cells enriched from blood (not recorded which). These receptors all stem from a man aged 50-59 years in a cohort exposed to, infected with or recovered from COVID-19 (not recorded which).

In nucleotides, the CDR3 is TGTGCCACCAGTGACCAGGGACAGGGGGCATATACGCAGTATTTT. This codes for CATSDQGQGAYTQYF. The chain links TRBV24-1 to TRBJ2-3; TRBD1 agrees at 12 bases. Germline V gives CDR1 KGHDR, CDR2 SFDVKD. The V segment lost 4 bases and the J segment 7 bases; nucleotides outside the gene matches: 5. The CDR3 loop spans 15 amino acids.

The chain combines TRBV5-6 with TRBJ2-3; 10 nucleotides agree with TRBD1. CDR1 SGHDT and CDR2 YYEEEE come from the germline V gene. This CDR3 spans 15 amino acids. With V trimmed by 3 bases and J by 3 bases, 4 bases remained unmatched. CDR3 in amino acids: CASSSRDRGTDTQYF. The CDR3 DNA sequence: TGTGCCAGCAGCTCCCGGGACAGGGGAACAGATACGCAGTATTTT.

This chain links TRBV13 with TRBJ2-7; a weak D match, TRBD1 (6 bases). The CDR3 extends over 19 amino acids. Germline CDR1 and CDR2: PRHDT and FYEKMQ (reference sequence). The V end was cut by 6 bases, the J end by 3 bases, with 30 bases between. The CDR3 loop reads CASSPPPGSGQRRHYEQYF. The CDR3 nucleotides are TGTGCCAGCAGTCCTCCCCCAGGGTCGGGACAAAGGAGGCACTACGAGCAGTACTTC.

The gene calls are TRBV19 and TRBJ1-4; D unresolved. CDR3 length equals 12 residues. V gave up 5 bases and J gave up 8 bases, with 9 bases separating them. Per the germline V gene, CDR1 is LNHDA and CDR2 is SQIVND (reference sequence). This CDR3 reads CASSYRGEKLFF. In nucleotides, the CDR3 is TGTGCCAGTAGTTATCGAGGGGAAAAACTGTTTTTT.

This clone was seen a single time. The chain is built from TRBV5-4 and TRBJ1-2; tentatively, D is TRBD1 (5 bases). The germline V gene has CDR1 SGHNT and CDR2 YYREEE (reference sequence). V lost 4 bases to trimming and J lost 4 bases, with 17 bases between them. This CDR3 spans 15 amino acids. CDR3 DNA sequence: TGTGCCAGCAGCCCGTACCAGGGCTCAACCTATGGCTACACCTTC. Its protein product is CASSPYQGSTYGYTF.

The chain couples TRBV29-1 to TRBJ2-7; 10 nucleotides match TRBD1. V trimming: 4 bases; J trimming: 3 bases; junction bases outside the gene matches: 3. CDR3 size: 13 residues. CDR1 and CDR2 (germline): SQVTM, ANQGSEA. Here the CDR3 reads CSVGQGAVYEQYF. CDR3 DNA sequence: TGCAGCGTTGGACAGGGGGCGGTCTACGAGCAGTACTTC.

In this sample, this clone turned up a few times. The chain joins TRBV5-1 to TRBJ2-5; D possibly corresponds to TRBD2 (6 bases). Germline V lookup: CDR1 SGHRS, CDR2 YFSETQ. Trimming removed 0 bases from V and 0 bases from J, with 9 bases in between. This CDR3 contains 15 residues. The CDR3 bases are TGCGCCAGCAGCTTGGTAGCGGTAAACCAAGAGACCCAGTACTTC. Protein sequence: CASSLVAVNQETQYF.

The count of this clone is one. CDR3 DNA sequence: TGTGCCAGCTCATCGCAATTGGGACTAGCGGGGGGAACAGATACGCAGTATTTT. This sequence encodes CASSSQLGLAGGTDTQYF. The chain carries TRBV18 and TRBJ2-3, with 15 positions matching TRBD2. The CDR3 covers 18 residues. CDR1 and CDR2 from the germline V gene are KGHSH and LQKENI. Trimming at V came to 5 bases and at J to 3 bases, leaving 9 bases not matched to a gene.

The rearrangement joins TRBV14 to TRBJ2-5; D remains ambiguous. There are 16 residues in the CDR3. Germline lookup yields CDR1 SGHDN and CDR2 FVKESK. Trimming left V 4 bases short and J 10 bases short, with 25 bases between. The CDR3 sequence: CASSLSPGGIRSGQYF. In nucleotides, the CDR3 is TGTGCCAGCAGCCTCAGCCCCGGCGGTATTCGGAGTGGCCAGTACTTC.

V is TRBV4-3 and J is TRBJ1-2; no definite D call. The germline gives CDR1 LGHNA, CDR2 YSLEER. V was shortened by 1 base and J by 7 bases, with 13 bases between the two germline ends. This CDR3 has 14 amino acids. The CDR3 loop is CASSQGAPVAGYTF. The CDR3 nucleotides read TGCGCCAGCAGCCAAGGGGCCCCCGTGGCTGGCTACACCTTC.

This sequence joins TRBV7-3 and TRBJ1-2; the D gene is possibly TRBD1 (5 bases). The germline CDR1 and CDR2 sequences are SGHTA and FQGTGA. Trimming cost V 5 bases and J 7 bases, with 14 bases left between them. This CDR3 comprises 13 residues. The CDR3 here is CASSLEGTGGYTF. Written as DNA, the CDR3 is TGTGCCAGCAGCCTGGAAGGGACTGGTGGCTACACCTTC.

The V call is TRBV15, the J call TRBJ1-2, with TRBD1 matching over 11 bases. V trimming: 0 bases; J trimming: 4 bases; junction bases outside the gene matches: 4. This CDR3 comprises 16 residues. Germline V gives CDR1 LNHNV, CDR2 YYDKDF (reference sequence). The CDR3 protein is CATSRERTGGIYGYTF. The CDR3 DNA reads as TGTGCCACCAGCAGAGAACGGACAGGGGGCATCTATGGCTACACCTTC.

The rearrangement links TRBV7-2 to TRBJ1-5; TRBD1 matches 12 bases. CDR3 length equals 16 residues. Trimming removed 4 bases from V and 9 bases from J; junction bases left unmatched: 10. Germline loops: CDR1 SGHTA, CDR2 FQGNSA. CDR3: CASSSWGGTGGTPQHF. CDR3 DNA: TGTGCCAGCAGCTCCTGGGGCGGGACAGGGGGCACGCCCCAGCATTTT.

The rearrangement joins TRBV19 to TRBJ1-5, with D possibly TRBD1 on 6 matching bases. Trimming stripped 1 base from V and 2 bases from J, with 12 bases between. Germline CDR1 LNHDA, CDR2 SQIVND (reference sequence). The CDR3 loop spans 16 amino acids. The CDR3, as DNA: TGTGCCAGTAGTATAGGGTCAGGGGCCGGCAATCAGCCCCAGCATTTT. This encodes CASSIGSGAGNQPQHF.

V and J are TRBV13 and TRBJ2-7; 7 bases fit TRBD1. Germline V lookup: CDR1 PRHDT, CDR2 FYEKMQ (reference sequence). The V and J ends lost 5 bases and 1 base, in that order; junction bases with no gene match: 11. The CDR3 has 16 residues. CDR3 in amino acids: CASSNLRAGGSYEQYF. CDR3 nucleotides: TGTGCCAGCAGCAACCTCCGGGCAGGGGGTTCCTACGAGCAGTACTTC.

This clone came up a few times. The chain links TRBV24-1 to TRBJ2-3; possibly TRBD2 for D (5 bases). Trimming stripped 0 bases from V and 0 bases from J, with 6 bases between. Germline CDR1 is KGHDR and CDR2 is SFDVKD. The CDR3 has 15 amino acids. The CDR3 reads CATSDLRTSTDTQYF. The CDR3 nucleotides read TGTGCCACCAGTGATTTGCGGACTAGCACAGATACGCAGTATTTT.

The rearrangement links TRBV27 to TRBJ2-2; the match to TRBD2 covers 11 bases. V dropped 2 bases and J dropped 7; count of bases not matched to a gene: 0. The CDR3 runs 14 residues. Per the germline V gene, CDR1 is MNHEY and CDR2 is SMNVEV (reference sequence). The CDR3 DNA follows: TGTGCCAGCAGTTTACTAGCGGGGGGCGGGGAGCTGTTTTTT. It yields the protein CASSLLAGGGELFF.

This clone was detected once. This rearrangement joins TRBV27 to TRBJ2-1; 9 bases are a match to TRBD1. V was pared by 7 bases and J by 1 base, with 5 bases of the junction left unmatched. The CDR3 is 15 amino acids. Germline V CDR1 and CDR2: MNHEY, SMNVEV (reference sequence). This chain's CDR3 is CASIPQGASYNEQFF. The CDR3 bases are TGTGCCAGCATCCCACAGGGGGCATCCTACAATGAGCAGTTCTTC.

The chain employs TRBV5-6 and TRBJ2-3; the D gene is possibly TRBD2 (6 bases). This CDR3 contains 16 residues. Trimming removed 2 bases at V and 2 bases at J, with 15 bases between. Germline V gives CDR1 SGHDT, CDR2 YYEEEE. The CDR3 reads CASSFFAGGITDTQYF. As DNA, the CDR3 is TGTGCCAGCAGCTTTTTCGCAGGAGGGATCACAGATACGCAGTATTTT.

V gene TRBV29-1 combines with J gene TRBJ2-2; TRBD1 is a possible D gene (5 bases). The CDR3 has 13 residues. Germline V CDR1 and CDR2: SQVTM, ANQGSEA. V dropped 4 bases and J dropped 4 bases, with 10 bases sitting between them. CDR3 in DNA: TGCAGCGTTGGAATTGGGGCCACCGGGGAGCTGTTTTTT. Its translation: CSVGIGATGELFF.

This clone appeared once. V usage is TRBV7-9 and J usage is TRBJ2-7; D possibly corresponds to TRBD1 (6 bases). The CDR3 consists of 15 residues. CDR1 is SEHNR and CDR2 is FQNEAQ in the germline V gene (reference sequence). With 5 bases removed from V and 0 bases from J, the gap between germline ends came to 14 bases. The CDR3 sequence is CASSGGGQSSYEQYF. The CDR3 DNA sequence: TGTGCCAGCAGCGGAGGCGGACAGAGCTCCTACGAGCAGTACTTC.

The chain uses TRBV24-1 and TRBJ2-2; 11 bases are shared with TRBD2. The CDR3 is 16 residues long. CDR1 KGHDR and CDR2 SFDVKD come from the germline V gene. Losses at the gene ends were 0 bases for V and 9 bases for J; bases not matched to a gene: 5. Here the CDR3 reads CATSDLKLAGDRELFF. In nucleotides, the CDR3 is TGTGCCACCAGTGATTTGAAACTAGCGGGAGACAGGGAGCTGTTTTTT.